This TCR beta chain was captured by sequencing in a study of T cell responses to AZD1222 COVID-19 vaccine. Whole-study results and caveats: Sampling captured repertoires only after the peak T cell response. Clonal diversity was possibly underestimated, and the donors were mostly white British, with more females. A reported finding is that nearly half of spike-specific TCRs target unmutated variant regions.

The V and J ends lost 0 bases and 5 bases respectively, with 7 bases between them. Looked up from germline, CDR1 is LGHNA and CDR2 is YNFKEQ. The CDR3 loop spans 13 amino acids. Sequencing used immunoSEQ multiplex PCR; TCRdb keeps in-frame clones, though not all of them. The sample consists of 200,000 or so clones, approximately 94% of them appearing once. Concerning this clone: Its antigen is not identified.

The rearrangement links TRBV4-2 to TRBJ2-5; D not certain. The receptor's source is an adult in good health. The input for sequencing was peripheral blood, taken on day 0 of AZD1222 vaccination. As DNA, the CDR3 is TGTGCCAGCAGCCAAGAGTTCAAGGAGACCCAGTACTTC. Its translation is CASSQEFKETQYF.